This passage covers 13 T cell receptor beta chains from one sample sequenced in a study of PD-1 blockade in classical Hodgkin lymphoma (dated by TCRdb to the early 2020s). In light of the paper, this sample's time point label describes: cycle 2 day 1 (C2D1) of nivolumab. All trial patients had relapsed after autologous stem cell transplantation, with cohorts A, B and C differing in prior brentuximab vedotin exposure. Library preparation employed the immunoSEQ multiplex PCR assay. TCRdb provides this immuneACCESS table in a form limited to in-frame rearrangements. Some clones are lacking; in checked studies, under half of them reflect an unresolved V gene, and why the rest are absent is not known. The sample table lists over 25,000 clones, under 75% of them with a count of one. The top ten clonotypes cover about 15% of the sample. This material consisted of peripheral blood mononuclear cells (PBMCs), taken before the second cycle of nivolumab. The receptors stem from a human donor with classical Hodgkin lymphoma.

V gene TRBV7-9 combines with J gene TRBJ2-3; 7 bases align to TRBD1. Germline V CDR1 and CDR2: SEHNR, FQNEAQ (reference sequence). Losses at the gene ends were 3 bases for V and 0 bases for J; bases not matched to a gene: 9. The CDR3 is made up of 17 amino acids. DNA of the CDR3: TGTGCCAGCAGCTTCCCCGGGACAGCTCTCAGCACAGATACGCAGTATTTT. It yields the protein CASSFPGTALSTDTQYF.

This chain connects TRBV10-1 to TRBJ2-6; D ambiguous. Germline V CDR1 and CDR2: WNHNN, SYGVQD (reference sequence). The CDR3 spans 18 residues. The V end lost 4 bases, the J end lost 0 bases, and 16 bases lay between the germline ends. Written as DNA, the CDR3 is TGCGCCAGCAGTGCAACGAGATTCCCCCACTCTGGGGCCAACGTCCTGACTTTC. It yields the protein CASSATRFPHSGANVLTF.

This chain connects TRBV7-9 to TRBJ2-3, with D unresolved. Germline CDR1 reads SEHNR; CDR2 reads FQNEAQ (reference sequence). This CDR3 spans 16 amino acids. V was clipped by 6 bases and J by 3 bases, with 19 bases between them. As DNA, the CDR3 is TGTGCCAGCAGTCTGAATGTCGGCTTAAGAACAGATACGCAGTATTTT. Encoded protein: CASSLNVGLRTDTQYF.

V is TRBV5-4 and J is TRBJ1-1; possibly TRBD1 for D (6 bases). This CDR3 is built from 13 residues. Germline values: CDR1 SGHNT, CDR2 YYREEE (reference sequence). Trimming took 4 bases from V and 6 from J, leaving 13 bases between them. The CDR3 sequence: CASSPGGISEAFF. For the CDR3, the DNA is TGTGCCAGCAGCCCTGGGGGCATCTCTGAAGCTTTCTTT.

The J gene is TRBJ2-1, the V gene TRBV5-1; no reliable D call. In germline, CDR1 is SGHRS, CDR2 YFSETQ. The CDR3 covers 16 residues. The ends were cut back, 3 bases at V and 0 bases at J, with 13 bases in the middle. The CDR3 loop is CASSSGQPSSYNEQFF. The DNA for the CDR3 is TGCGCCAGCAGCTCTGGGCAGCCCAGCTCCTACAATGAGCAGTTCTTC. The entire variable domain, with the rest obtained from reference TRBV5-1 and TRBJ2-1, is as follows: KAGVTQTPRYLIKTRGQQVTLSCSPISGHRSVSWYQQTPGQGLQFLFEYFSETQRNKGNFPGRFSGRQFSNSRSEMNVSTLELGDSALYLCASSSGQPSSYNEQFFGPGTRLTVL.

The V and J genes are TRBV5-1 and TRBJ2-2, with 10 bases that match TRBD1. The CDR3 has 16 residues. Per germline, CDR1 SGHRS and CDR2 YFSETQ. V lost 4 bases and J lost 4; bases outside the gene matches: 7. The CDR3 sequence is CASSTGTGVGTGELFF. In DNA, the CDR3 is TGCGCCAGCAGCACAGGGACAGGGGTCGGCACCGGGGAGCTGTTTTTT.

This sequence joins TRBV2 and TRBJ1-5; D ambiguous. Per germline, CDR1 SNHLY and CDR2 FYNNEI. CDR3 length: 12 amino acids. With 6 bases removed from V and 7 bases from J, the gap between germline ends came to 10 bases. The CDR3 loop is CASSAPLQPQHF. CDR3 bases: TGTGCCAGCAGCGCCCCGTTGCAGCCCCAGCATTTT.

The chain couples TRBV2 to TRBJ1-4; D gene uncertain. Germline V gives CDR1 SNHLY, CDR2 FYNNEI. The germline V and J ends were trimmed by 4 bases and 1 base, with 13 bases remaining between them. There are 16 residues in the CDR3. CDR3 bases: TGTGCCAGCAGTGGGTATCCCGGGAGAACTAATGAAAAACTGTTTTTT. It codes for CASSGYPGRTNEKLFF.

This chain joins TRBV9 and TRBJ1-2; D not resolved. CDR3 length: 14 amino acids. V lost 0 bases to trimming and J lost 2 bases, with 8 bases between them. The germline CDR1 and CDR2 sequences are SGDLS and YYNGEE. In nucleotides, the CDR3 is TGTGCCAGCAGCGTAGGGGTGGTCAACTATGGCTACACCTTC. Its translation: CASSVGVVNYGYTF.

This clone was seen a few times. The rearrangement links TRBV19 to TRBJ1-5; D ambiguous. Germline CDR1 LNHDA, CDR2 SQIVND (reference sequence). V lost 3 bases and J 6 bases, leaving 9 bases between the germline ends. CDR3 length: 13 residues. The CDR3 is CASSIQVFQPQHF. CDR3 DNA: TGTGCCAGTAGTATCCAGGTGTTTCAGCCCCAGCATTTT. Supplemented by reference TRBV19 and TRBJ1-5, the full variable domain reads DGGITQSPKYLFRKEGQNVTLSCEQNLNHDAMYWYRQDPGQGLRLIYYSQIVNDFQKGDIAEGYSVSREKKESFPLTVTSAQKNPTAFYLCASSIQVFQPQHFGDGTRLSIL.

The chain is built from TRBV5-4 and TRBJ1-2; 10 bases line up with TRBD1. The junction had 10 bases not matched to a gene; V was cut back by 4 bases and J by 4 bases. The CDR3 spans 16 residues. From germline, CDR1 is SGHNT and CDR2 YYREEE (reference sequence). The DNA for the CDR3 is TGTGCCAGCAGCCTGACAGGGGGCGGTAATTTCTATGGCTACACCTTC. This translates into CASSLTGGGNFYGYTF.

The rearrangement joins TRBV7-9 to TRBJ1-2, with D unresolved. V was trimmed by 1 base and J by 1 base, leaving 7 bases between them. The germline V gene has CDR1 SEHNR and CDR2 FQNEAQ (reference sequence). The length of the CDR3 is 14 residues. This chain's CDR3 is CASSLGGVNYGYTF. The CDR3 region has the DNA TGTGCCAGCAGCTTAGGTGGGGTTAACTATGGCTACACCTTC.

The chain recombines TRBV6-6 with TRBJ2-1; 8 bases align to TRBD2. From germline, CDR1 is MNHNY and CDR2 SVGAGI (reference sequence). The V and J ends lost 5 bases and 9 bases, in that order; junction bases with no gene match: 6. The CDR3 runs 13 residues. In nucleotides, the CDR3 is TGTGCCAGCAGTCGACTAGCGTTGAGTGAGCAGTTCTTC. Encoded protein: CASSRLALSEQFF.